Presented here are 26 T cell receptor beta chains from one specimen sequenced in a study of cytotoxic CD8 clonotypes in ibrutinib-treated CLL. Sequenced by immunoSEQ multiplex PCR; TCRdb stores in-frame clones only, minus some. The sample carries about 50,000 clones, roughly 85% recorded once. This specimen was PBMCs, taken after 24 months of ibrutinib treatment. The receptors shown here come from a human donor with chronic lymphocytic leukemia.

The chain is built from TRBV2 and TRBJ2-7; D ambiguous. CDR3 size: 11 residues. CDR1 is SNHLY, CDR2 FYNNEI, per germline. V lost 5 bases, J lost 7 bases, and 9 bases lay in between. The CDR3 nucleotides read TGTGCCAGCAGTAGAAGTTCGGAGCAGTACTTC. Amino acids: CASSRSSEQYF.

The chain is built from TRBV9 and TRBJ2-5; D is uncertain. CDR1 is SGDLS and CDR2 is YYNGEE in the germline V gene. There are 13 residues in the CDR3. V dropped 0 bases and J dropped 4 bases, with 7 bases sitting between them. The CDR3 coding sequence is TGTGCCAGCAGCGTAGTGGCAGGAGAGACCCAGTACTTC. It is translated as CASSVVAGETQYF.

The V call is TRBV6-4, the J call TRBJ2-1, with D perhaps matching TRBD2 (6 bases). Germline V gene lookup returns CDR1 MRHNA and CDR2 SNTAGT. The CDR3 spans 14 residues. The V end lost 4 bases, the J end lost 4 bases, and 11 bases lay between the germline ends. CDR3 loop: CASSASAGYNEQFF. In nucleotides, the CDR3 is TGTGCCAGCAGTGCTTCGGCGGGGTACAATGAGCAGTTCTTC.

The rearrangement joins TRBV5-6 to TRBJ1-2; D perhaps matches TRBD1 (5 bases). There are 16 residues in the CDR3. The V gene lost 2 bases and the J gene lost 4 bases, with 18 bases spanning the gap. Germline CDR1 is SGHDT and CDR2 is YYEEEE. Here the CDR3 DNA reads TGTGCCAGCAGCTTACATTCTGGGAAAGGGGCCTATGGCTACACCTTC. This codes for CASSLHSGKGAYGYTF.

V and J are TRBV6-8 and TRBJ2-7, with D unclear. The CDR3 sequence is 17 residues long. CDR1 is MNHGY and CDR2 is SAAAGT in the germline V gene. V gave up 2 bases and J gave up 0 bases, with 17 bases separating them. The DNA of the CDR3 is TGTGCCAGCAGTTACCCAGGCCGGCGGAGATTCTCCTACGAGCAGTACTTC. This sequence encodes CASSYPGRRRFSYEQYF.

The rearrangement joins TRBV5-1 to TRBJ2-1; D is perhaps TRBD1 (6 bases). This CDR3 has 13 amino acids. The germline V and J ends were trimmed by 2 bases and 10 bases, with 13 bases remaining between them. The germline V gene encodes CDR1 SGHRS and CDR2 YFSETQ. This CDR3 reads CASSLQGLGEQFF. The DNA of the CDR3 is TGCGCCAGCAGCTTACAGGGTTTGGGGGAGCAGTTCTTC.

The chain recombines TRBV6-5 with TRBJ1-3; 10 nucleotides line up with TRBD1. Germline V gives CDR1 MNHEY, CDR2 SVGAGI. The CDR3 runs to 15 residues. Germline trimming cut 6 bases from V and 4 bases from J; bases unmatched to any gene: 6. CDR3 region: CASSPGQGGGNTIYF. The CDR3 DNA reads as TGTGCCAGCAGCCCCGGACAGGGGGGCGGAAACACCATATATTTT.

CDR3 amino acids: CASSLGEGGRAGEKLFF. CDR3 coding DNA: TGTGCCAGCAGCTTAGGAGAAGGGGGCCGGGCGGGTGAAAAACTGTTTTTT. The chain links TRBV11-2 to TRBJ1-4; 7 nucleotides match TRBD1. CDR1 and CDR2 (germline): SGHAT, FQNNGV. The CDR3 has 17 amino acids. V gave up 1 base and J gave up 7 bases; unmatched junction bases: 12.

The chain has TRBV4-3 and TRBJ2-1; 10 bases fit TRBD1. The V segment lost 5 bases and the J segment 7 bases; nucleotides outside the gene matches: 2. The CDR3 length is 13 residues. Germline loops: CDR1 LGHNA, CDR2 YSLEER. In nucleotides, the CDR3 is TGCGCCAGCAGCTGGGACAGGGGAAATGAGCAGTTCTTC. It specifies CASSWDRGNEQFF.

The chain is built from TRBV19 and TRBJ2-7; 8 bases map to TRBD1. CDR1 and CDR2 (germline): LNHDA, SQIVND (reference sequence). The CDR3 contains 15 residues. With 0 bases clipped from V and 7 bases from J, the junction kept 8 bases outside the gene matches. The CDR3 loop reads CASSIDGRGLVEQYF. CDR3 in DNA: TGTGCCAGTAGTATAGATGGCAGGGGGCTGGTGGAGCAGTACTTC.

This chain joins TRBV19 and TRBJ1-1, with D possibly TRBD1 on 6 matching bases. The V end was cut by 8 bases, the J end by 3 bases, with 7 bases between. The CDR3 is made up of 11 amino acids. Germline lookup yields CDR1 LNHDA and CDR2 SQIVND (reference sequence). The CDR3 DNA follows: TGTGCCAGTCAGGGGCACACTGAAGCTTTCTTT. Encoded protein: CASQGHTEAFF.

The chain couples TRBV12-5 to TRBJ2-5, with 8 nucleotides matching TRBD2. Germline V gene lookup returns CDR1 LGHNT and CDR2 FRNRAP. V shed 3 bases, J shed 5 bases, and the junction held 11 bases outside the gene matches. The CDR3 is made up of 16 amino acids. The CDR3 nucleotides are TGTGCTAGTGGTTTAGGGTCGGGAGCGGGAGTGGAGACCCAGTACTTC. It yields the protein CASGLGSGAGVETQYF.

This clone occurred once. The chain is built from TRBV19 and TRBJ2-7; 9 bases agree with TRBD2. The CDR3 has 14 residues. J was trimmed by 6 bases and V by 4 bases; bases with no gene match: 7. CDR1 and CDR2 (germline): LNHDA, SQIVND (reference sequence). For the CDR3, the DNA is TGTGCCAGTAGTACAGTAGCGGGAGTAGGCGAGCAGTACTTC. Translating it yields CASSTVAGVGEQYF.

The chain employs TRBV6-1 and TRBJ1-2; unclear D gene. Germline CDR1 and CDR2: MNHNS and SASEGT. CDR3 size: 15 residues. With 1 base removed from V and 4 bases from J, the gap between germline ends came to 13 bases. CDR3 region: CASSEGSAVIYGYTF. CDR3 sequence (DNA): TGTGCCAGCAGTGAAGGATCGGCAGTAATCTATGGCTACACCTTC.

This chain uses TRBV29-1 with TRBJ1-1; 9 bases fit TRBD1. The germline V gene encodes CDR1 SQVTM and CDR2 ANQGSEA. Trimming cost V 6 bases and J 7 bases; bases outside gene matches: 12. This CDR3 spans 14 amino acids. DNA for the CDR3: TGCAGCGTCGGTCCGGGACAGGGCACCTTTGAAGCTTTCTTT. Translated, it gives CSVGPGQGTFEAFF.

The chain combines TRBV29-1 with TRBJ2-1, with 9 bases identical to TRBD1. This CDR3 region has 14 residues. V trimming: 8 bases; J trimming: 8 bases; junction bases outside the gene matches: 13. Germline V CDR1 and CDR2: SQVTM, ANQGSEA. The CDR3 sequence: CSTKTGTGSDEQFF. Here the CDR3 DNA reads TGCAGCACAAAAACCGGGACAGGGTCGGATGAGCAGTTCTTC.

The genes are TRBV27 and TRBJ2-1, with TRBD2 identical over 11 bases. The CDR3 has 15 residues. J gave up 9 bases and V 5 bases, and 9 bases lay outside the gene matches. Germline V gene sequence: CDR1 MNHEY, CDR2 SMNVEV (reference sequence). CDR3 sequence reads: CASSPQTGLAGEQFF. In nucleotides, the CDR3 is TGTGCCAGCAGTCCCCAAACCGGACTAGCGGGTGAGCAGTTCTTC.

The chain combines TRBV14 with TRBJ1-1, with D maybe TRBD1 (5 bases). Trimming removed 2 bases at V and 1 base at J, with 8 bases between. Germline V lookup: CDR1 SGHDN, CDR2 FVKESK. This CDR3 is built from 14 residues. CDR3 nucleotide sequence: TGTGCCAGCAGCCAACAGGGTGGGAACACTGAAGCTTTCTTT. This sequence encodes CASSQQGGNTEAFF.

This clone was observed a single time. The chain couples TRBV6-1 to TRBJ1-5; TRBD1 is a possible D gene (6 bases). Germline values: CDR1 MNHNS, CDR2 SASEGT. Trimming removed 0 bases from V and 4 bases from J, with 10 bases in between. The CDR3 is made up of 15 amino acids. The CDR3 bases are TGTGCCAGCAGTGAAGCAGGACAGCAGAATCAGCCCCAGCATTTT. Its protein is CASSEAGQQNQPQHF.

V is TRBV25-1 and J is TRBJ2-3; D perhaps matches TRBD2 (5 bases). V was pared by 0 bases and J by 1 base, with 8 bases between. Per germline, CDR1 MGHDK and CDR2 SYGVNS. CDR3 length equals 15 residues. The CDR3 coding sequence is TGTGCCAGCAGTGAATATAGCGTTCGCACAGATACGCAGTATTTT. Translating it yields CASSEYSVRTDTQYF.

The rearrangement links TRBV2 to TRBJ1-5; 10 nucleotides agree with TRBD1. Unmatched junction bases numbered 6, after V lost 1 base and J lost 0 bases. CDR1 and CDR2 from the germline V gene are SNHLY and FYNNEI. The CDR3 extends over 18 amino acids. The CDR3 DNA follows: TGTGCCAGCAGTGAAGAGGGGACAGGGGTCCTTAGCAATCAGCCCCAGCATTTT. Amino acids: CASSEEGTGVLSNQPQHF. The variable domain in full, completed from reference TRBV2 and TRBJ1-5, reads EPEVTQTPSHQVTQMGQEVILRCVPISNHLYFYWYRQILGQKVEFLVSFYNNEISEKSEIFDDQFSVERPDGSNFTLKIRSTKLEDSAMYFCASSEEGTGVLSNQPQHFGDGTRLSIL.

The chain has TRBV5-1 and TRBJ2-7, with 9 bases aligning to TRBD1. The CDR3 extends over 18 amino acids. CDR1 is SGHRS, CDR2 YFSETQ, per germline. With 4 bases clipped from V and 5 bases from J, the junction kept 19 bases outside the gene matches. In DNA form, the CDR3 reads TGCGCCAGCAGCAGGACTTCTCCGGGACAGGGAAGGGGTAACGAGCAGTACTTC. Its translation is CASSRTSPGQGRGNEQYF.

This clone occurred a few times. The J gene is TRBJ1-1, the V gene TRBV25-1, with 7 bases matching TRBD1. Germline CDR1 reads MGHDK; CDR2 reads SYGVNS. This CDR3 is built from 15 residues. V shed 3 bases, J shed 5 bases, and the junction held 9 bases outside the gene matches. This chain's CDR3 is CASSESRRGLTEAFF. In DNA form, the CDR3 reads TGTGCCAGCAGTGAGTCCCGGAGGGGGCTTACTGAAGCTTTCTTT. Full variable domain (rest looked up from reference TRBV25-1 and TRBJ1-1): EADIYQTPRYLVIGTGKKITLECSQTMGHDKMYWYQQDPGMELHLIHYSYGVNSTEKGDLSSESTVSRIRTEHFPLTLESARPSHTSQYLCASSESRRGLTEAFFGQGTRLTVV.

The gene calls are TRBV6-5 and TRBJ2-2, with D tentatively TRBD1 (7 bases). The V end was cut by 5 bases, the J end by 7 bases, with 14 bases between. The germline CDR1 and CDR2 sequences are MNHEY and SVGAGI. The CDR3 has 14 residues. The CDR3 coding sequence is TGTGCCAGCAGTCTCCAGGGGGGAATCGGGGAGCTGTTTTTT. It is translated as CASSLQGGIGELFF.

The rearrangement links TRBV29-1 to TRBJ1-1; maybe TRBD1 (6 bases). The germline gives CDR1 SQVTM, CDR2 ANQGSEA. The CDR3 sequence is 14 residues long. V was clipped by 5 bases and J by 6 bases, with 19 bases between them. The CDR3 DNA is TGCAGCGTTAAGCTGATGGGGCGACAGGCTGAAGCTTTCTTT. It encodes CSVKLMGRQAEAFF.

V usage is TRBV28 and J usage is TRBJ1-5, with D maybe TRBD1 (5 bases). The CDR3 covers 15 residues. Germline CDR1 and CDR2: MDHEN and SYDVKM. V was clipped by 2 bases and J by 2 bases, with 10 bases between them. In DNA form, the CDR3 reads TGTGCCAGCAGTTTAATGGGGACGGGCAATCAGCCCCAGCATTTT. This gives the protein CASSLMGTGNQPQHF.